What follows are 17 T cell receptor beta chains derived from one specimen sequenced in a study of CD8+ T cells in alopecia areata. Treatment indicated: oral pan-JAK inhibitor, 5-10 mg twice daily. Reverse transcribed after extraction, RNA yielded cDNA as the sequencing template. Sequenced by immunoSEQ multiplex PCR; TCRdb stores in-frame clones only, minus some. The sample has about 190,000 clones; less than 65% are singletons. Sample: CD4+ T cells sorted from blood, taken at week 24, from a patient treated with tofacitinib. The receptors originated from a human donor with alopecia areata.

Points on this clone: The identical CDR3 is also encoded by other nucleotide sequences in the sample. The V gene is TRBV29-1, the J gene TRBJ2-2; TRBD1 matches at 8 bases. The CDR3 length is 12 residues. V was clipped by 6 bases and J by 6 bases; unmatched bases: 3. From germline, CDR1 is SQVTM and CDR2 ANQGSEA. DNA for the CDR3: TGCAGCGTAGGACAGGGTGCCGGGGAGCTGTTTTTT. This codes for CSVGQGAGELFF.

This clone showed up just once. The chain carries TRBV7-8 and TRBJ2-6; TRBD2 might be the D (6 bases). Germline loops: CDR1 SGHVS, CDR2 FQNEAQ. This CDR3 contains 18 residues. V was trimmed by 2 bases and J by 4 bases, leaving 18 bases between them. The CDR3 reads CASSLKQKGGQGANVLTF. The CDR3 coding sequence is TGTGCCAGCAGCTTAAAGCAGAAGGGAGGCCAAGGGGCCAACGTCCTGACTTTC.

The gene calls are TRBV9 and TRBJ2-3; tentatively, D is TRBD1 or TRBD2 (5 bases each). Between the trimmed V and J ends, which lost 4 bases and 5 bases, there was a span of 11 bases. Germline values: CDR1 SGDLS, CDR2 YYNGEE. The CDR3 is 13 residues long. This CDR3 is CASSPGTEDTQYF. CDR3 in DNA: TGTGCCAGCAGCCCTGGGACCGAAGATACGCAGTATTTT.

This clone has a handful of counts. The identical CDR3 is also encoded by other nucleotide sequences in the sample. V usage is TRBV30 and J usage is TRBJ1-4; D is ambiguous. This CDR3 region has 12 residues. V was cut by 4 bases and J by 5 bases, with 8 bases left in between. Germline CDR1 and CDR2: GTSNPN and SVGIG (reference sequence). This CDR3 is CAWNRENEKLFF. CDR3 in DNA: TGTGCCTGGAACCGGGAGAATGAAAAACTGTTTTTT.

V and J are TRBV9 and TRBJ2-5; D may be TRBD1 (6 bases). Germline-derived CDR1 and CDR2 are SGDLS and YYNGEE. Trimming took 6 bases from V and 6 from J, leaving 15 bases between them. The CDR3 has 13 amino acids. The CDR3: CASTRAGEQTQYF. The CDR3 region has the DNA TGTGCCAGCACGCGTGCAGGGGAGCAGACCCAGTACTTC.

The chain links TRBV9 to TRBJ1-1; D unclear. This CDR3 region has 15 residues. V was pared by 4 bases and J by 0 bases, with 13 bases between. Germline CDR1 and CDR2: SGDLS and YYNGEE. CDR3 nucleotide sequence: TGTGCCAGCAGCCCGGAAGCTGGGATGAACACTGAAGCTTTCTTT. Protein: CASSPEAGMNTEAFF.

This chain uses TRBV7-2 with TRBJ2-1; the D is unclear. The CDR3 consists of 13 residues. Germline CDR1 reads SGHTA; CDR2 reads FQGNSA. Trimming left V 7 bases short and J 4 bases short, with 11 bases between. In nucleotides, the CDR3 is TGTGCCAGCACCCCGGTAGGTTACAATGAGCAGTTCTTC. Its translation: CASTPVGYNEQFF.

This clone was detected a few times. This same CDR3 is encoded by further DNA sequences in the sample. CDR3 bases: TGCAGCGTTGACCACACTGAAGCTTTCTTT. It codes for CSVDHTEAFF. The chain carries TRBV29-1 and TRBJ1-1, with unresolved D. CDR3 size: 10 residues. The germline CDR1 and CDR2 sequences are SQVTM and ANQGSEA. The V gene lost 3 bases and the J gene lost 3 bases, with 2 bases spanning the gap. Full variable domain (outside the CDR3, taken from reference TRBV29-1 and TRBJ1-1): SAVISQKPSRDICQRGTSLTIQCQVDSQVTMMFWYRQQPGQSLTLIATANQGSEATYESGFVIDKFPISRPNLTFSTLTVSNMSPEDSSIYLCSVDHTEAFFGQGTRLTVV.

CDR3 sequence reads: CASSQERANTEAFF. The CDR3 DNA reads as TGCGCCAGCAGCCAAGAAAGGGCAAACACTGAAGCTTTCTTT. The chain combines TRBV4-3 with TRBJ1-1; D remains ambiguous. The CDR3 has 14 amino acids. V lost 0 bases and J 2 bases, leaving 7 bases between the germline ends. From germline, CDR1 is LGHNA and CDR2 YSLEER.

This CDR3 is CASSLLGQDNEKLFF. For the CDR3, the DNA is TGCGCCAGCAGCTTGTTGGGACAGGATAATGAAAAACTGTTTTTT. The V call is TRBV5-1, the J call TRBJ1-4, with 8 bases lining up with TRBD1. Germline lookup yields CDR1 SGHRS and CDR2 YFSETQ. The CDR3 contains 15 residues. V gave up 1 base and J gave up 4 bases; unmatched junction bases: 3.

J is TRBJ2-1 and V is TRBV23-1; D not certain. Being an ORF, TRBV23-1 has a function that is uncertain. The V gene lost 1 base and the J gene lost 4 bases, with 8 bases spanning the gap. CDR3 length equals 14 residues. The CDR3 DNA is TGCGCCAGCAGTCAATACATCCGGTACAATGAGCAGTTCTTC. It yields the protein CASSQYIRYNEQFF.

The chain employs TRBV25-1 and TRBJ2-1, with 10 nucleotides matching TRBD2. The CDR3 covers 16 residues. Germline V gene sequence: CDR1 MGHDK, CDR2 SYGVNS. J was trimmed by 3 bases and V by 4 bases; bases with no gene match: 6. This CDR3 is CASSGSGGAIYNEQFF. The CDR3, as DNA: TGTGCCAGCAGTGGAAGCGGGGGGGCCATCTACAATGAGCAGTTCTTC.

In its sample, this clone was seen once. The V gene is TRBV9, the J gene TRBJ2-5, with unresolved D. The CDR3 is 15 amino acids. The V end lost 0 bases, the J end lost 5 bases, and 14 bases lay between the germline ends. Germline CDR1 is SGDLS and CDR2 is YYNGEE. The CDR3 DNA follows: TGTGCCAGCAGCGTAGCTTTGCCCCCGGAGGAGACCCAGTACTTC. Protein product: CASSVALPPEETQYF.

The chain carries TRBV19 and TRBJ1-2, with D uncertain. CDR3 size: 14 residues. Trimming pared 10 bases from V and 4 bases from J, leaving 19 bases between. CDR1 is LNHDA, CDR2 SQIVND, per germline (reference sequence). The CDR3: CATKVHREGYGYTF. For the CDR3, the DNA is TGTGCCACCAAAGTACATCGGGAAGGCTATGGCTACACCTTC.

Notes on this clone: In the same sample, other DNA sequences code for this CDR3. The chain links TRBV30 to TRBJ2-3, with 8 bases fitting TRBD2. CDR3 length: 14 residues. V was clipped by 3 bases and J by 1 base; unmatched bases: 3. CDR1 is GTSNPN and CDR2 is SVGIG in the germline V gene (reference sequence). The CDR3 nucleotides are TGTGCCTGGAGCCGGGGGGGAGGCACAGATACGCAGTATTTT. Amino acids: CAWSRGGGTDTQYF.

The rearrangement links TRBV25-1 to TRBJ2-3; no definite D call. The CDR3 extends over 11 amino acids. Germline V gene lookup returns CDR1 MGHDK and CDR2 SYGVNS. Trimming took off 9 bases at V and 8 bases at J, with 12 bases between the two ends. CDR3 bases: TGTGCCAGTACATCGGGCGTTACGCAGTATTTT. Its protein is CASTSGVTQYF. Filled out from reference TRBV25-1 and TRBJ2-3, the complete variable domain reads EADIYQTPRYLVIGTGKKITLECSQTMGHDKMYWYQQDPGMELHLIHYSYGVNSTEKGDLSSESTVSRIRTEHFPLTLESARPSHTSQYLCASTSGVTQYFGPGTRLTVL.

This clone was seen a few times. The CDR3, as DNA: TGCAGCGTTGAAGAGGGGGATCCGAACTATGGCTACACCTTC. It is translated as CSVEEGDPNYGYTF. This sequence joins TRBV29-1 and TRBJ1-2, with a tentative D call TRBD1 (5 bases). Trimming left V 0 bases short and J 2 bases short, with 10 bases between. The CDR3 is made up of 14 amino acids. CDR1 and CDR2 from the germline V gene are SQVTM and ANQGSEA.